This T cell receptor (beta chain) originates from a study of neurological immune-mediated disorders. Germline CDR1 reads MNHNS; CDR2 reads SASEGT. Trimming pared 1 base from V and 2 bases from J, leaving 11 bases between. This CDR3 has 15 amino acids. Noted time point: longitudinal time-point 1 (baseline). It was from 2 million PBMCs stored at -80 C that the unsorted libraries were obtained. As for this clonotype: Its antigen remains unidentified.

The cDNA was produced through 5'RACE with 10-nucleotide random UMIs. Every sequencing run generated over 170 million TCR-beta sequences from 15-18 subjects. Via MiXCR, TCRdb re-called the 5' RACE reads, giving one row per CDR3 protein. The data contain some 60,000 distinct CDR3 sequences, about 10% of them singletons. Study-wide results and caveats: Expanded clones shared no CDR3 amino acid sequences across subjects, suggesting private repertoires in all groups.

Sample: PBMCs. The chain carries TRBV6-1 and TRBJ2-5, with a weak D call TRBD2 (6 bases). This TCR was sampled from a male donor with HTLV-1-associated myelopathy (HAM/TSP). This CDR3 reads CASSEVGGKQETQYF. The CDR3 coding sequence is TGTGCCAGCAGTGAAGTGGGGGGAAAACAAGAGACCCAGTACTTC.